Below, 11 T cell receptor beta chains from the same sample are listed, as sequenced in a study of graft-versus-host responses after intestinal transplantation. These TCRs are of unknown antigen specificity. The data were produced by immunoSEQ multiplex PCR, yet TCRdb's version contains in-frame clones alone and is incomplete. The sample comprises 60,000 to 80,000 clones, about 92% of which are singletons, and about 1.3% rests with the top ten. Source: unstimulated CD8+ T cells sorted from spleen or lymph node cells, taken before intestinal transplant. The receptors were gathered from a human donor who received an intestinal transplant.

The rearrangement joins TRBV2 to TRBJ2-3, with TRBD2 matching 8 bases. Germline CDR1 reads SNHLY; CDR2 reads FYNNEI. J was trimmed by 2 bases and V by 7 bases; bases with no gene match: 14. There are 17 residues in the CDR3. The CDR3: CASTDRVASGPTDTQYF. In nucleotides, the CDR3 is TGTGCCAGCACCGATAGGGTGGCTAGCGGGCCCACAGATACGCAGTATTTT.

This clone showed up just once. The rearrangement joins TRBV2 to TRBJ2-7; D is uncertain. CDR1 and CDR2 from the germline V gene are SNHLY and FYNNEI. Trimming shortened V by 1 base and J by 0 bases, and 7 bases separated the two germline ends. This CDR3 is 14 amino acids long. Here the CDR3 reads CASSEVQYSYEQYF. CDR3 DNA: TGTGCCAGCAGTGAAGTCCAGTACTCCTACGAGCAGTACTTC.

The gene calls are TRBV6-1 and TRBJ2-7, with D maybe TRBD2 (7 bases). The CDR3 spans 14 residues. Germline V CDR1 and CDR2: MNHNS, SASEGT. V lost 0 bases, J lost 2 bases, and 8 bases lay in between. DNA of the CDR3: TGTGCCAGCAGTGAAGCGCGGGGGCCCTACGAGCAGTACTTC. It translates to CASSEARGPYEQYF.

This clone was counted once. In nucleotides, the CDR3 is TGTGCCACCAGCAGGTCCGGGTTAGTTGAAGCTTTCTTT. As protein: CATSRSGLVEAFF. The rearrangement uses TRBV15 and TRBJ1-1, with no clear D. Trimming removed 3 bases from V and 7 bases from J, with 12 bases in between. Looked up from germline, CDR1 is LNHNV and CDR2 is YYDKDF (reference sequence). This CDR3 spans 13 amino acids.

The rearrangement uses TRBV10-3 and TRBJ2-2, with 7 bases identical to TRBD1. Unmatched junction bases numbered 30, after V lost 3 bases and J lost 5 bases. The germline gives CDR1 ENHRY, CDR2 SYGVKD. This CDR3 comprises 23 residues. The CDR3 loop is CAISDWDRPPGMRRDLPTGELFF. In DNA, the CDR3 is TGTGCCATCAGTGATTGGGACAGACCCCCCGGAATGCGTCGGGACCTTCCAACCGGGGAGCTGTTTTTT.

The J gene is TRBJ1-4, the V gene TRBV27; D is ambiguous. V lost 6 bases and J lost 7, with 18 bases in between. Germline CDR1 and CDR2: MNHEY and SMNVEV (reference sequence). The length of the CDR3 is 15 residues. The DNA for the CDR3 is TGTGCCAGCAGCCCGGGTGGGAGGGCTGGTGAAAAACTGTTTTTT. Encoded protein: CASSPGGRAGEKLFF. The full variable domain, in which reference TRBV27 and TRBJ1-4 provide the parts outside the CDR3, is EAQVTQNPRYLITVTGKKLTVTCSQNMNHEYMSWYRQDPGLGLRQIYYSMNVEVTDKGDVPEGYKVSRKEKRNFPLILESPSPNQTSLYFCASSPGGRAGEKLFFGSGTQLSVL.

The rearrangement joins TRBV4-1 to TRBJ2-7, with D perhaps TRBD2 (6 bases). Germline V gene sequence: CDR1 MGHRA, CDR2 YSYEKL. V gave up 1 base and J gave up 3 bases, with 16 bases separating them. The CDR3 has 16 amino acids. The CDR3 DNA reads as TGCGCCAGCAGCCAAGTAGGGAGGAAAGAAAGCTACGAGCAGTACTTC. Its protein is CASSQVGRKESYEQYF.

The V call is TRBV9, the J call TRBJ2-1, with TRBD2 matching over 10 bases. With 3 bases clipped from V and 9 bases from J, the junction kept 6 bases outside the gene matches. The CDR3 length is 14 residues. The germline V gene encodes CDR1 SGDLS and CDR2 YYNGEE. CDR3 sequence reads: CASSGASGGGEQFF. Written as DNA, the CDR3 is TGTGCCAGCAGCGGGGCTAGCGGGGGAGGTGAGCAGTTCTTC.

This chain joins TRBV6-1 and TRBJ1-4, with D perhaps TRBD1 (6 bases). This CDR3 contains 15 residues. Germline lookup yields CDR1 MNHNS and CDR2 SASEGT. V was cut by 3 bases and J by 8 bases, with 16 bases left in between. CDR3 sequence: CASSDQGMVWEKLFF. CDR3 coding DNA: TGTGCCAGCAGTGACCAGGGGATGGTGTGGGAAAAACTGTTTTTT.

V gene TRBV6-5 combines with J gene TRBJ1-2, with TRBD1 as a possible D gene (5 bases). The V gene lost 3 bases and the J gene lost 4 bases, with 12 bases spanning the gap. CDR1 and CDR2 from the germline V gene are MNHEY and SVGAGI. The length of the CDR3 is 14 residues. The CDR3: CASSYGAGIYGYTF. The CDR3 nucleotides read TGTGCCAGCAGTTATGGGGCGGGGATCTATGGCTACACCTTC.

The V and J genes are TRBV2 and TRBJ2-3; 14 nucleotides align to TRBD2. This CDR3 spans 16 amino acids. V lost 6 bases and J lost 2; bases outside the gene matches: 4. The germline CDR1 and CDR2 sequences are SNHLY and FYNNEI. CDR3 in amino acids: CASSSTSGGVTDTQYF. The CDR3 DNA reads as TGTGCCAGCAGCTCGACTAGCGGGGGGGTCACAGATACGCAGTATTTT.